Included here is one T cell receptor (beta chain) sequence, with context. What it binds is unknown. The study isolated at least 6 million PBMCs from each sample. This sample was taken from a study of blood T cells in healthy people across ages. Study information: Researchers report that template switching captured about one barcoded beta molecule per two T cells.

Using a J-beta primer mix together with a sample-barcoded 5' primer, a second PCR was run for about 6 to 12 cycles. TCRdb passed the 5' RACE reads through MiXCR, listing each CDR3 protein once. The repertoire consists of some 920,000 distinct CDR3 sequences, with roughly 51% occurring once and the leading ten covering about 22%. Findings and caveats of the study: Long-lived and aged donors differed, with more naive CD4+ cells and higher diversity in the long-lived.

CDR1 is MNHEY, CDR2 SVGEGT, per germline. The ends lost 2 bases at V and 3 bases at J; junction bases unmatched: 4. This CDR3 comprises 15 residues. This receptor was identified in a woman aged 60-75 years in good health. The sample was blood. The chain is built from TRBV6-2 or TRBV6-3 and TRBJ2-7; 10 nucleotides line up with TRBD2. The CDR3 reads CASSYDGLADYEQYF. The DNA of the CDR3 is TGTGCCAGCAGTTACGATGGACTAGCGGACTACGAGCAGTACTTC.